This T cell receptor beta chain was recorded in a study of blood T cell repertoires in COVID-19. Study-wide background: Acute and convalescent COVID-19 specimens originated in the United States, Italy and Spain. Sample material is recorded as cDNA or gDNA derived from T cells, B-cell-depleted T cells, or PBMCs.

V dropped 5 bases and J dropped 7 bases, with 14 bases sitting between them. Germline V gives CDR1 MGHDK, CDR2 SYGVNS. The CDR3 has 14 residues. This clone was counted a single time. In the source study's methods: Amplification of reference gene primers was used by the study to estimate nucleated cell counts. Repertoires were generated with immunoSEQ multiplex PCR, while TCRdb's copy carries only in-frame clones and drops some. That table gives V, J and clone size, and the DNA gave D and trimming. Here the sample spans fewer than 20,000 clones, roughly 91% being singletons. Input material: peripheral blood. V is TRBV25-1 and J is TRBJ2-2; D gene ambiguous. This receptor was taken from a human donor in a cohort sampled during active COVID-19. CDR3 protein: CASSYAAPRGELFF. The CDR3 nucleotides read TGTGCCAGCAGTTACGCGGCCCCACGCGGGGAGCTGTTTTTT. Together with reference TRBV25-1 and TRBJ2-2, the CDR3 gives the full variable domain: EADIYQTPRYLVIGTGKKITLECSQTMGHDKMYWYQQDPGMELHLIHYSYGVNSTEKGDLSSESTVSRIRTEHFPLTLESARPSHTSQYLCASSYAAPRGELFFGEGSRLTVL.